This T cell receptor beta chain originates from a study of OX40 agonist ivuxolimab in advanced cancers. Whole-study results and caveats: Still undetermined is the antigen specificity of the expanded peripheral T cells.

Profiled with immunoSEQ multiplex PCR; TCRdb holds only in-frame clones, not every one. The sample holds 84,000 or so clones, around nine tenths seen once. Remarks on this clone: Its antigen is undetermined.

Prior autoimmune disease or systemic immunosuppression barred patients. V gave up 2 bases and J gave up 2 bases, with 4 bases separating them. This CDR3 contains 12 residues. CDR1 is GTSNPN, CDR2 SVGIG, per germline (reference sequence). This TCR came from an adult with an advanced solid tumor such as melanoma, head and neck, liver or kidney cancer. Specimen: CD4+ or CD8+ T cells sorted from blood, collected in a trial of the OX40 agonist ivuxolimab. The chain recombines TRBV30 with TRBJ1-5, with D unresolved. The CDR3 sequence is CAWSPRNQPQHF. The CDR3 coding sequence is TGTGCCTGGAGTCCCCGCAATCAGCCCCAGCATTTT.